The rows below give T cell receptor beta chains drawn from one sample of a study of a mutant IDH1 vaccine in newly diagnosed glioma. Using immunoSEQ multiplex PCR, the repertoire was profiled, and TCRdb retains in-frame clones only, with some absent. The sample lists nearly 55,000 clones, 84% occurring once. No antigen has been assigned to these receptors. Specimen: PBMCs, collected from a glioma patient whose treatment included an IDH1 peptide vaccine. The receptor source for this set is a woman younger than 30 with glioma. CDR3s leave out the opening cysteine and the closing phenylalanine or tryptophan. A D gene is named only where the DNA matches it firmly.

v_call: TRBV13
d_call: TRBD1
cdr3_aa: ASSSSGQGASGANVLT

v_call: TRBV7-9
d_call: -
cdr3_aa: ASSSVSSPGEQY

v_call: TRBV28
d_call: TRBD1
cdr3_aa: ASSLSGQGPYTEAF

v_call: TRBV5-1
d_call: -
cdr3_aa: ASTRRGLNTEAF

v_call: TRBV5-1
d_call: -
cdr3_aa: ASSLVGGRNYGYT

v_call: TRBV29-1
d_call: -
cdr3_aa: SGGEGVNGYT

v_call: TRBV11-2
d_call: -
cdr3_aa: ASSFGLSDSGNTIY

v_call: TRBV20-1
d_call: -
cdr3_aa: SARDSSGYT

v_call: TRBV5-5
d_call: TRBD2
cdr3_aa: ASSLSSGGPQETQY

v_call: TRBV7-9
d_call: TRBD2
cdr3_aa: ASSLVAGGGDNEQF

v_call: TRBV6-1
d_call: -
cdr3_aa: ASRKGHGNYGYT

v_call: TRBV19
d_call: -
cdr3_aa: ASVGDNQPQH

v_call: TRBV5-4
d_call: -
cdr3_aa: ASIPRPENTGELF

v_call: TRBV7-2
d_call: -
cdr3_aa: ASSLGGAGSYNEQF

v_call: TRBV29-1
d_call: -
cdr3_aa: SVWGGGSSYEQY

v_call: TRBV6-5
d_call: TRBD1
cdr3_aa: ASSYSGTGAETQY

v_call: TRBV5-6
d_call: -
cdr3_aa: ASSSGFREKLF

v_call: TRBV29-1
d_call: -
cdr3_aa: SAQTGGGNTGELF

v_call: TRBV7-9
d_call: -
cdr3_aa: ASSLSGSSYEQY

v_call: TRBV6-6
d_call: -
cdr3_aa: ASSSPTLEVREQY

v_call: TRBV6-1
d_call: -
cdr3_aa: ASSEPAWQPQH

v_call: TRBV5-8
d_call: -
cdr3_aa: ASSPGGATNYGYT

v_call: TRBV5-6
d_call: -
cdr3_aa: ASSLEGRGNYGYT

v_call: TRBV6-5
d_call: -
cdr3_aa: ASLRQNSYEQY

v_call: TRBV20-1
d_call: -
cdr3_aa: SASWGAEQY

v_call: TRBV11-2
d_call: TRBD2
cdr3_aa: ASRRTSGRYNEQF

v_call: TRBV19
d_call: -
cdr3_aa: ASSRKLGAEAF

v_call: TRBV21-1
d_call: -
cdr3_aa: ASSATSGTRKPETQY

v_call: TRBV7-2
d_call: TRBD2
cdr3_aa: ASGGGGFYEQY

v_call: TRBV5-1
d_call: -
cdr3_aa: ASSLSGALTYEQY

v_call: TRBV5-4
d_call: -
cdr3_aa: ASSPSGVDEQY

v_call: TRBV2
d_call: -
cdr3_aa: ASIRGPGGSNEKLF

v_call: TRBV5-6
d_call: TRBD1
cdr3_aa: ASSFRGPEQY

v_call: TRBV30
d_call: -
cdr3_aa: AWSSTGTYSYEQY

v_call: TRBV25-1
d_call: TRBD1
cdr3_aa: ASSVQGAWETQY

v_call: TRBV5-8
d_call: TRBD1
cdr3_aa: ASSLGQGQGVQNIQY

v_call: TRBV9
d_call: TRBD2
cdr3_aa: ASSLSGAASYNEQF

v_call: TRBV7-9
d_call: -
cdr3_aa: ASSLDTAYNYGYT

v_call: TRBV29-1
d_call: -
cdr3_aa: SVRQVDSGANVLT

v_call: TRBV5-1
d_call: TRBD1
cdr3_aa: ASSLTGGNEQF

v_call: TRBV7-8
d_call: -
cdr3_aa: ASSSPAWRDYGYT

v_call: TRBV19
d_call: -
cdr3_aa: ASRSPGGYTEAF

v_call: TRBV5-4
d_call: -
cdr3_aa: ASSPGQRYNEQF

v_call: TRBV4-1
d_call: TRBD2
cdr3_aa: ASSQEGREGETQY

v_call: TRBV5-7
d_call: TRBD2
cdr3_aa: ASSSLAGADFSYEQY

v_call: TRBV4-3
d_call: -
cdr3_aa: ASSQGEFSYEQY

v_call: TRBV19
d_call: -
cdr3_aa: ASSPGLRSYNEQF

v_call: TRBV2
d_call: -
cdr3_aa: ASSTIGEGEPYNEQF

v_call: TRBV30
d_call: TRBD1
cdr3_aa: AWSDWTGRNTEAF

v_call: TRBV9
d_call: TRBD1
cdr3_aa: ASSAGQGAHLKLF

v_call: TRBV5-1
d_call: -
cdr3_aa: ASSARVSGGNNSPLH

v_call: TRBV6-6
d_call: -
cdr3_aa: ASSYDPGQETQY

v_call: TRBV9
d_call: -
cdr3_aa: ASSVGGSTDTQY

v_call: TRBV11-2
d_call: -
cdr3_aa: ASSLPDAVTGELF

v_call: TRBV6-5
d_call: TRBD1
cdr3_aa: ASSYPRTGGYEQY

v_call: TRBV6-5
d_call: -
cdr3_aa: ASSLSLQETQY

v_call: TRBV4-1
d_call: -
cdr3_aa: ASSLQSEGNQPQH

v_call: TRBV9
d_call: -
cdr3_aa: ASSARGFGYT

v_call: TRBV4-1
d_call: TRBD1
cdr3_aa: ASSRPGTAKGYT